These T cell receptor beta chains were read from a single sample in a study of metastatic and nonmetastatic thyroid tumors. With MiXCR, TCRdb reprocessed the PCR reads. This sample has about 92,000 clones; 15% occur once, and the top ten carry 3.6%. The sequenced sample consisted of blood. Receptor source: a female donor with papillary thyroid cancer or a benign thyroid nodule (not recorded which). Some clones in this sample may be carry-over from other donors' samples. The CDR3 runs from the conserved cysteine through the conserved F or W. D genes are given only for firm matches. Size values are once, few and many counts, or a class for expanded clones, and some rows have none.

D,V,J,size,CDR3,DNA
TRBD2,TRBV5-4,TRBJ2-7,NA,CASSHWEGGEQYF,TGTGCCAGCAGCCATTGGGAGGGAGGGGAGCAGTACTTC
TRBD1,TRBV6-1,TRBJ2-3,many,CASSEGTGGADTQYF,TGTGCCAGCAGTGAAGGGACAGGGGGGGCAGATACGCAGTATTTT
TRBD1,TRBV10-2,TRBJ1-5,many,CASSESGQGGNRPQHF,TGCGCCAGCAGTGAGTCGGGACAGGGGGGAAATCGGCCCCAGCATTTT
NA,TRBV3-1,TRBJ1-4,many,CASSQGFQLNEKLFF,TGTGCCAGCAGCCAAGGTTTTCAACTTAATGAAAAACTGTTTTTT
TRBD2,TRBV7-6,TRBJ2-5,NA,CASSSGLSGQDTQYF,TGTGCCAGCAGCTCGGGACTATCGGGCCAAGATACCCAGTACTTC
TRBD2,TRBV19,TRBJ2-5,many,CASSRLQRGETQYF,TGTGCCAGTAGTCGATTACAGCGGGGAGAGACCCAGTACTTC
NA,TRBV18,TRBJ1-1,many,CASSTDSEAFF,TGTGCCAGCTCAACCGACAGTGAAGCTTTCTTT
TRBD1,TRBV19,TRBJ1-2,NA,CASSPYGTGGDVYGYTF,TGTGCCAGTAGCCCTTACGGCACAGGGGGCGATGTCTATGGCTACACCTTC
NA,TRBV5-5,TRBJ2-7,NA,CASSPAYEQYF,TGTGCCAGCAGCCCGGCCTACGAGCAGTACTTC
NA,TRBV2,TRBJ2-1,many,CASSGGQNEQFF,TGTGCCAGCAGTGGAGGTCAAAATGAGCAGTTCTTC
TRBD1,TRBV7-2,TRBJ1-1,many,CASSLRTGKAFF,TGTGCCAGCAGCTTACGGACAGGGAAAGCTTTCTTT
TRBD1,TRBV5-6,TRBJ1-6,many,CASSFGDRVGSPLHF,TGTGCCAGCAGCTTCGGGGACAGGGTAGGGTCACCCCTCCACTTT
NA,TRBV19,TRBJ2-1,many,CASEASYSYNEQFF,TGTGCCAGCGAGGCCAGTTACTCCTACAATGAGCAGTTCTTC
NA,TRBV9,TRBJ1-1,many,CASSPRGLNTEAFF,TGTGCCAGCAGCCCCCGGGGGCTGAACACTGAAGCTTTCTTT
TRBD1,TRBV27,TRBJ1-2,many,CASSPFRDSQLLYGYTF,TGTGCCAGCAGTCCGTTCCGGGACAGCCAACTTCTCTATGGCTACACCTTC
TRBD2,TRBV5-1,TRBJ2-3,many,CASNGGVPGDTQYF,TGCGCCAGCAACGGGGGGGTGCCAGGGGATACGCAGTATTTT
TRBD1,TRBV6-1,TRBJ1-2,many,CASSDPGQNYGYTF,TGTGCCAGCAGTGATCCGGGACAGAACTATGGCTACACCTTC
TRBD2,TRBV2,TRBJ2-1,many,CASRSGGVSSYNEQFF,TGTGCCAGCAGGAGCGGGGGGGTAAGCTCCTACAATGAGCAGTTCTTC
NA,TRBV6-4,TRBJ1-5,NA,CASSVDTNQPQHF,TGTGCCAGCAGTGTGGACACAAATCAGCCCCAGCATTTT
NA,TRBV6-2/TRBV6-3,TRBJ2-2,many,CASSSLDELFF,TGTGCCAGCAGTTCGCTTGACGAGCTGTTTTTT
TRBD1,TRBV30,TRBJ1-3,many,CAWPGGISGNTIYF,TGTGCCTGGCCAGGGGGCATCTCTGGAAACACCATATATTTT
NA,TRBV30,TRBJ2-7,many,CAWRTYPSRGYEQYF,TGTGCCTGGAGGACCTACCCGTCCAGGGGCTACGAGCAGTACTTC
NA,TRBV20-1,TRBJ1-4,many,CSALDPNMGEKLFF,TGCAGTGCTTTAGACCCCAACATGGGGGAAAAACTGTTTTTT
TRBD1,TRBV9,TRBJ2-7,NA,CASSPGTGRTYEQYF,TGTGCCAGTAGCCCCGGGACAGGTAGGACCTACGAGCAGTACTTC
NA,TRBV3-1,TRBJ1-2,many,CASSQDGSNWYGYTF,TGTGCCAGCAGCCAAGATGGATCGAACTGGTATGGCTACACCTTC
TRBD1,TRBV29-1,TRBJ2-5,many,CSVTGWAAYQETQYF,TGCAGCGTGACAGGGTGGGCAGCCTACCAAGAGACCCAGTACTTC
TRBD1,TRBV27,TRBJ2-1,many,CASSATGGRYNEQFF,TGTGCCAGCAGCGCGACAGGGGGAAGGTACAATGAGCAGTTCTTC
NA,TRBV7-3,TRBJ2-1,NA,CASILSGSGHEQFF,TGTGCCAGCATCTTATCAGGGTCCGGGCATGAGCAGTTCTTC
NA,TRBV5-1,TRBJ2-2,once,CASSFWGHLTGELFF,TGCGCCAGCAGCTTTTGGGGCCATCTTACCGGGGAGCTGTTTTTT
NA,TRBV6-1,TRBJ1-2,many,CASSEAGAVRYGYTF,TGTGCCAGCAGTGAAGCGGGGGCAGTTAGGTATGGCTACACCTTC
NA,TRBV5-1,TRBJ2-7,many,CASSLGLVSYEQYF,TGCGCCAGCAGCTTGGGTCTGGTCTCCTACGAGCAGTACTTC
TRBD1,TRBV6-1,TRBJ1-1,many,CASKEQGANTEAFF,TGTGCCAGCAAGGAACAGGGGGCAAACACTGAAGCTTTCTTT
TRBD1,TRBV14,TRBJ1-1,NA,CASSHGNYRGMNTEAFF,TGTGCCAGCAGCCACGGGAACTACAGGGGGATGAACACTGAAGCTTTCTTT
TRBD1,TRBV12-5,TRBJ1-2,NA,CASGPQGVLSF,TGTGCTAGTGGTCCCCAGGGGGTCCTCTCATTC
NA,TRBV7-6,TRBJ2-7,NA,CASSLAESLGSYEHYF,TGTGCCAGCAGCTTAGCGGAGTCACTAGGCTCCTACGAGCATTACTTC
NA,TRBV6-1,TRBJ1-1,many,CASSSGTEAFF,TGTGCCAGCAGTAGCGGCACTGAAGCTTTCTTT
NA,TRBV7-2,TRBJ2-7,many,CASSLGRGSYEQYF,TGTGCCAGCAGCTTGGGGCGCGGGTCCTACGAGCAGTACTTC